These T cell receptor beta chains were read from a single sample in a study of T cell responses to AZD1222 COVID-19 vaccine. TCRdb's copy holds only in-frame clones and misses some; the assay was immunoSEQ multiplex PCR. This sample carries over 150,000 clones, roughly nine tenths of them seen once, and the ten largest clones take 2.6%. Sequenced material: peripheral blood, taken on day 0 of AZD1222 vaccination. Receptors originate from an adult in good health. CDR3s include the opening cysteine and the closing phenylalanine or tryptophan. A D gene is named only where the DNA matches it firmly.

V	D	J	CDR3	DNA
TRBV7-8	TRBD1	TRBJ1-4	CASSPDRGRDEKLFF	TGTGCCAGCAGCCCCGACAGGGGGCGGGATGAAAAACTGTTTTTT
TRBV18	-	TRBJ1-1	CASSPQGGHRNTEAFF	TGTGCCAGCTCACCACAGGGGGGACACCGGAACACTGAAGCTTTCTTT
TRBV28	TRBD1	TRBJ2-7	CASSSGGEVYEQYF	TGTGCCAGCAGTTCAGGGGGCGAAGTATACGAGCAGTACTTC
TRBV29-1	-	TRBJ2-5	CSVEGEKVREETQYF	TGCAGCGTTGAGGGGGAGAAGGTTAGAGAAGAGACCCAGTACTTC
TRBV19	-	TRBJ2-6	CASSWQGANVLTF	TGTGCCAGTAGTTGGCAAGGGGCCAACGTCCTGACTTTC
TRBV5-1	-	TRBJ1-1	CASSLELGSEAFF	TGCGCCAGCAGCTTGGAACTAGGCTCTGAAGCTTTCTTT
TRBV7-2	TRBD1	TRBJ1-1	CASSLWGPGQDGNTEAFF	TGTGCCAGCAGCTTATGGGGGCCCGGACAGGACGGCAACACTGAAGCTTTCTTT
TRBV5-5	TRBD2	TRBJ2-6	CASSLVASGIYSGANVLTF	TGTGCCAGCAGCTTGGTCGCTAGCGGGATTTACTCTGGGGCCAACGTCCTGACTTTC
TRBV21-1	-	TRBJ2-2	CASSKAPAGGTGELFF	TGTGCCAGCAGCAAAGCCCCCGCGGGAGGAACCGGGGAGCTGTTTTTT
TRBV3-1/TRBV3-2	-	TRBJ2-1	CASSQVYGQNMEQFF	TGTGCCAGCAGCCAAGTCTACGGACAAAACATGGAGCAGTTCTTC
TRBV29-1	-	TRBJ2-7	CSVEEEAAREQYF	TGCAGCGTTGAAGAGGAGGCGGCGCGCGAGCAGTACTTC
TRBV5-4	-	TRBJ2-5	CASRQRLGPGEAAQYF	TGTGCCAGCAGGCAACGACTAGGGCCAGGAGAGGCGGCCCAGTACTTC
TRBV5-1	TRBD1	TRBJ1-4	CASSGDRGATNEKLFF	TGCGCCAGCAGCGGGGACAGGGGGGCAACTAATGAAAAACTGTTTTTT
TRBV7-2	TRBD2	TRBJ2-7	CASSYPTSGRVSSYEQYF	TGTGCCAGCAGCTACCCGACTAGCGGGAGGGTTAGCTCCTACGAGCAGTACTTC